One sample yielded the 14 T cell receptor beta chains listed below, sequenced in a study of cytomegalovirus exposure and HLA in healthy donors. The PCR made use of 60 Vbeta and 13 Jbeta primers. Assay: immunoSEQ multiplex PCR; the TCRdb copy retains only in-frame clones and omits some. The sample lists 95,000 to 100,000 clones; 85% were seen once. Sequenced input: PBMCs. Receptor source: a man younger than 45 in good health and CMV-seronegative.

The rearrangement uses TRBV19 and TRBJ1-1, with a tentative D call TRBD1 (5 bases). Trimming stripped 7 bases from V and 4 bases from J, with 16 bases between. The CDR3 is 14 amino acids. Germline-derived CDR1 and CDR2 are LNHDA and SQIVND (reference sequence). The CDR3 here is CASTLGTMSTEAFF. The CDR3 DNA is TGTGCCAGTACGTTGGGGACTATGAGCACTGAAGCTTTCTTT. Full variable domain (remainder filled in from reference TRBV19 and TRBJ1-1): DGGITQSPKYLFRKEGQNVTLSCEQNLNHDAMYWYRQDPGQGLRLIYYSQIVNDFQKGDIAEGYSVSREKKESFPLTVTSAQKNPTAFYLCASTLGTMSTEAFFGQGTRLTVV.

A remark on this clone: One end of the junction does not line up with germline, which may come from a read error. The chain combines TRBV29-1 with TRBJ1-1, with D possibly matching TRBD1 (6 bases). Looked up from germline, CDR1 is SQVTM and CDR2 is ANQGSEA. The CDR3 contains 9 residues. The CDR3 DNA reads as TGCAGCGTTGAATGGGGGCGGGAGTTT. This codes for CSVEWGREF.

The chain joins TRBV5-5 to TRBJ1-4; perhaps TRBD1 as D (6 bases). The germline CDR1 and CDR2 sequences are SGHKS and YYEKEE (reference sequence). Trimming pared 5 bases from V and 0 bases from J, leaving 17 bases between. The CDR3 loop spans 17 amino acids. CDR3 loop: CASRMGGGAATNEKLFF. The CDR3, as DNA: TGTGCCAGCAGAATGGGTGGGGGGGCAGCAACTAATGAAAAACTGTTTTTT.

This clone occurred once. The chain links TRBV9 to TRBJ2-2; 9 bases match TRBD1. J lost 4 bases, V lost 0 bases, and 4 bases had no gene match. Germline CDR1 is SGDLS and CDR2 is YYNGEE. The CDR3 spans 16 residues. CDR3 in amino acids: CASSVVGTGLTGELFF. The DNA for the CDR3 is TGTGCCAGCAGCGTAGTAGGGACAGGGCTCACCGGGGAGCTGTTTTTT. Full variable domain (remainder filled in from reference TRBV9 and TRBJ2-2): DSGVTQTPKHLITATGQRVTLRCSPRSGDLSVYWYQQSLDQGLQFLIQYYNGEERAKGNILERFSAQQFPDLHSELNLSSLELGDSALYFCASSVVGTGLTGELFFGEGSRLTVL.

The rearrangement uses TRBV18 and TRBJ2-5; D perhaps matches TRBD1 (6 bases). The CDR3 loop spans 16 amino acids. From germline, CDR1 is KGHSH and CDR2 LQKENI. The V end was cut by 3 bases, the J end by 1 base, with 15 bases between. The chain's CDR3 is CASSPQGSSPQETQYF. The CDR3 DNA is TGTGCCAGCTCACCGCAGGGGTCATCCCCCCAAGAGACCCAGTACTTC.

The chain combines TRBV5-1 with TRBJ1-1; perhaps TRBD1 as D (6 bases). The V end lost 4 bases, the J end lost 9 bases, and 22 bases lay between the germline ends. Germline loops: CDR1 SGHRS, CDR2 YFSETQ. The length of the CDR3 is 15 residues. CDR3 residues: CASSPDVVVGGKAFF. The CDR3 DNA sequence: TGCGCCAGCAGCCCAGATGTGGTAGTAGGGGGAAAAGCTTTCTTT.

This clone was detected once. This chain joins TRBV9 and TRBJ2-7; 8 bases map to TRBD1. Per germline, CDR1 SGDLS and CDR2 YYNGEE. J gave up 5 bases and V 0 bases, and 4 bases lay outside the gene matches. There are 14 residues in the CDR3. CDR3 sequence (DNA): TGTGCCAGCAGCGTAGGTGACAGGGGTAACGAGCAGTACTTC. It translates to CASSVGDRGNEQYF.

The chain carries TRBV6-1 and TRBJ1-5, with a tentative D call TRBD1 (6 bases). The V gene lost 2 bases and the J gene lost 1 base, with 15 bases spanning the gap. The CDR3 covers 17 residues. Germline loops: CDR1 MNHNS, CDR2 SASEGT. The CDR3 DNA follows: TGTGCCAGCAGTGAAATTGGACAGCCGATAAGCAATCAGCCCCAGCATTTT. It encodes CASSEIGQPISNQPQHF.

The rearrangement links TRBV9 to TRBJ2-5; weak D call: TRBD1 (5 bases). Germline CDR1 reads SGDLS; CDR2 reads YYNGEE. Trimming pared 0 bases from V and 2 bases from J, leaving 8 bases between. The CDR3 extends over 14 amino acids. This CDR3 is CASSVEAGQETQYF. The CDR3 region has the DNA TGTGCCAGCAGCGTAGAAGCAGGGCAAGAGACCCAGTACTTC.

The chain uses TRBV28 and TRBJ1-2; possibly TRBD1 for D (5 bases). CDR1 MDHEN and CDR2 SYDVKM come from the germline V gene. The V gene lost 5 bases and the J gene lost 2 bases, with 9 bases spanning the gap. CDR3 length: 13 amino acids. This CDR3 is CASSQGPNYGYTF. The CDR3 DNA reads TGTGCCAGCAGTCAGGGCCCCAACTATGGCTACACCTTC.

This rearrangement joins TRBV7-2 to TRBJ1-5; 9 bases are a match to TRBD1. The CDR3 covers 16 residues. Germline trimming cut 0 bases from V and 6 bases from J; bases unmatched to any gene: 6. The germline V gene has CDR1 SGHTA and CDR2 FQGNSA. Here the CDR3 reads CASSLADRGLTQPQHF. Written as DNA, the CDR3 is TGTGCCAGCAGCTTAGCGGACAGGGGCCTCACTCAGCCCCAGCATTTT.

The gene calls are TRBV28 and TRBJ2-3; tentative D call: TRBD2 (7 bases). CDR3 size: 16 residues. Germline CDR1 reads MDHEN; CDR2 reads SYDVKM. V shed 2 bases and J shed 2 bases, with 14 bases lying between them. The CDR3 is CASSLPPGGHTDTQYF. Written as DNA, the CDR3 is TGTGCCAGCAGTTTACCCCCCGGGGGGCACACAGATACGCAGTATTTT.

The V gene is TRBV2, the J gene TRBJ2-1; TRBD2 matches at 13 bases. Trimming took 6 bases from V and 7 from J; bases not matched to a gene: 6. The CDR3 is made up of 15 amino acids. CDR1 SNHLY and CDR2 FYNNEI come from the germline V gene. The CDR3 nucleotides are TGTGCCAGCAGCGGGGGACTAGCGGGGTTTAATGAGCAGTTCTTC. It is translated as CASSGGLAGFNEQFF. Looking up the rest from reference TRBV2 and TRBJ2-1 gives the full variable domain: EPEVTQTPSHQVTQMGQEVILRCVPISNHLYFYWYRQILGQKVEFLVSFYNNEISEKSEIFDDQFSVERPDGSNFTLKIRSTKLEDSAMYFCASSGGLAGFNEQFFGPGTRLTVL.

The chain combines TRBV5-1 with TRBJ2-7, with D possibly matching TRBD1 (6 bases). The CDR3 covers 15 residues. V gave up 1 base and J gave up 5 bases, with 16 bases separating them. The germline gives CDR1 SGHRS, CDR2 YFSETQ. CDR3 DNA: TGCGCCAGCAGCTTGCAGGGGCAACTCTCTGACGAGCAGTACTTC. This codes for CASSLQGQLSDEQYF.